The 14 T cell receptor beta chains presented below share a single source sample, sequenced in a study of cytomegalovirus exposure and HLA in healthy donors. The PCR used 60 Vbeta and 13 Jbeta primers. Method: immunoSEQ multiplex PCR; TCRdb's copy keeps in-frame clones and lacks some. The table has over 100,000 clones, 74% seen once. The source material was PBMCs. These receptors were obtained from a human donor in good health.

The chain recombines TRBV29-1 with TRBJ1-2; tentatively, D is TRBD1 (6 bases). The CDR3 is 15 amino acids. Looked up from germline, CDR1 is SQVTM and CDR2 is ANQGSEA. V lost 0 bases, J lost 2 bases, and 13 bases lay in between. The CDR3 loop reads CSVEDPERGNYGYTF. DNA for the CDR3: TGCAGCGTTGAAGATCCCGAAAGGGGGAACTATGGCTACACCTTC.

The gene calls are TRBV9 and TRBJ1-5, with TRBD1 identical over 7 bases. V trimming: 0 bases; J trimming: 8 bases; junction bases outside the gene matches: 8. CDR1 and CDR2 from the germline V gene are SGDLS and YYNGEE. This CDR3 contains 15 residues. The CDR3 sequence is CASSVAGQPTEPQHF. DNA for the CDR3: TGTGCCAGCAGCGTAGCGGGACAGCCGACGGAGCCCCAGCATTTT.

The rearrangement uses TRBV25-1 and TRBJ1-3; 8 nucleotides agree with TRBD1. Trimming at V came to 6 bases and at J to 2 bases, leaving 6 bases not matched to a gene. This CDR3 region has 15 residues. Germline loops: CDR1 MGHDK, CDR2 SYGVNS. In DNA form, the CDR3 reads TGTGCCAGCAGCCCAACGGACAGGGCTGGAAACACCATATATTTT. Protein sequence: CASSPTDRAGNTIYF.

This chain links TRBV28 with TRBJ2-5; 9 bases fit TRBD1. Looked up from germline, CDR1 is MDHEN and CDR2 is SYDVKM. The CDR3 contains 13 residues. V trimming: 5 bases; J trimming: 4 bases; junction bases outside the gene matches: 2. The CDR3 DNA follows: TGTGCCAGCAGTCCGACAGGGGGAGAGACCCAGTACTTC. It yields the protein CASSPTGGETQYF.

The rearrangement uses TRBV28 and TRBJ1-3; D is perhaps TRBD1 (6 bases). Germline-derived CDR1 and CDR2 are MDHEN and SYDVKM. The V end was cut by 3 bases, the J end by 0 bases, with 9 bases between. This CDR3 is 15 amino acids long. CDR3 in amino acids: CASSFGQFSGNTIYF. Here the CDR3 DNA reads TGTGCCAGCAGTTTTGGACAGTTCTCTGGAAACACCATATATTTT. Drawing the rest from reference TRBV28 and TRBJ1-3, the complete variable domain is DVKVTQSSRYLVKRTGEKVFLECVQDMDHENMFWYRQDPGLGLRLIYFSYDVKMKEKGDIPEGYSVSREKKERFSLILESASTNQTSMYLCASSFGQFSGNTIYFGEGSWLTVV.

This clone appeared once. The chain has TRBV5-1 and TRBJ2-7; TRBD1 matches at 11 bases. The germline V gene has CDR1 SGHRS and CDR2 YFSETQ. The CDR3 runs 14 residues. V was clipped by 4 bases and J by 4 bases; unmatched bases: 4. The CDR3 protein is CASSLRDRGYEQYF. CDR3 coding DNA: TGCGCCAGCAGCCTGCGGGACAGGGGGTACGAGCAGTACTTC.

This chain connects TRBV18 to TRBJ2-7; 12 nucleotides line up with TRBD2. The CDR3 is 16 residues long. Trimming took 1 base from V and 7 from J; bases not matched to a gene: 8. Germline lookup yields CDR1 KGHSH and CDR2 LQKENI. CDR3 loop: CASSPRLTSGSVEQYF. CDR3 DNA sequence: TGTGCCAGCTCACCACGCTTGACTAGCGGGAGTGTAGAGCAGTACTTC.

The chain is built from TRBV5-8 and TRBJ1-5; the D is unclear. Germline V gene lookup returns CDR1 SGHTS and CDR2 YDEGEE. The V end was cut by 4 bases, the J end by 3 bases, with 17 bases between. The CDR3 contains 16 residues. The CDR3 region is CASSRQLGPINQPQHF. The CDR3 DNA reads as TGTGCCAGCAGCCGACAACTAGGGCCAATCAATCAGCCCCAGCATTTT.

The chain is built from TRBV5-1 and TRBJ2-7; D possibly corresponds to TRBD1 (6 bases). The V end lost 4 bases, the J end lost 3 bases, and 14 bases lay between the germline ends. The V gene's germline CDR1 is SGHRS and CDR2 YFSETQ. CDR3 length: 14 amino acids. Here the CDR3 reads CASSATGLGYEQYF. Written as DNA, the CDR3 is TGCGCCAGCAGCGCTACAGGGCTGGGCTACGAGCAGTACTTC. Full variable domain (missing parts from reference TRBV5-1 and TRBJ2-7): KAGVTQTPRYLIKTRGQQVTLSCSPISGHRSVSWYQQTPGQGLQFLFEYFSETQRNKGNFPGRFSGRQFSNSRSEMNVSTLELGDSALYLCASSATGLGYEQYFGPGTRLTVT.

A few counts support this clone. CDR3: CASSKDRTRADTQYF. In nucleotides, the CDR3 is TGTGCCAGCAGCAAGGACAGGACTCGGGCAGATACGCAGTATTTT. The chain recombines TRBV5-6 with TRBJ2-3; 7 nucleotides align to TRBD1. With V trimmed by 4 bases and J by 4 bases, 9 bases remained unmatched. CDR3 length equals 15 residues. Germline CDR1 is SGHDT and CDR2 is YYEEEE.

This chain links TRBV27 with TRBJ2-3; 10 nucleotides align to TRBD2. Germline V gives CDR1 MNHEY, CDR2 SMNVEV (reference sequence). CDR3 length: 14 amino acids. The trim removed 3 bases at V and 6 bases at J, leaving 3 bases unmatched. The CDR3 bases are TGTGCCAGCAGTTTTGGGACTAGCGCCGATACGCAGTATTTT. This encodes CASSFGTSADTQYF.

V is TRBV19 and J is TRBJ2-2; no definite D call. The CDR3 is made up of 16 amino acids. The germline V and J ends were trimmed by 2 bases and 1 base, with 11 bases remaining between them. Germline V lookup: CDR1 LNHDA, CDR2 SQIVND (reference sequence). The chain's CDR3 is CASSISRLENTGELFF. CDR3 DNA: TGTGCCAGTAGTATAAGCCGGCTAGAGAACACCGGGGAGCTGTTTTTT.

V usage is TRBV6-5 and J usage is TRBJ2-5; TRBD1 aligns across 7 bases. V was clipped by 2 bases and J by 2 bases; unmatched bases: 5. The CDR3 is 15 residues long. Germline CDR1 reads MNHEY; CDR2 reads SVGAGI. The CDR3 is CASSYQQTGQETQYF. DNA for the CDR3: TGTGCCAGCAGTTACCAACAGACAGGGCAAGAGACCCAGTACTTC.

As DNA, the CDR3 is TGTGCCAGCGAAAGAAGTCCGGGATCCCGGAGTACGCAGTATTTT. Protein sequence: CASERSPGSRSTQYF. J is TRBJ2-3 and V is TRBV6-1, with TRBD2 as a possible D gene (5 bases). The V gene's germline CDR1 is MNHNS and CDR2 SASEGT. The V end was cut by 8 bases, the J end by 8 bases, with 23 bases between. The CDR3 covers 15 residues.